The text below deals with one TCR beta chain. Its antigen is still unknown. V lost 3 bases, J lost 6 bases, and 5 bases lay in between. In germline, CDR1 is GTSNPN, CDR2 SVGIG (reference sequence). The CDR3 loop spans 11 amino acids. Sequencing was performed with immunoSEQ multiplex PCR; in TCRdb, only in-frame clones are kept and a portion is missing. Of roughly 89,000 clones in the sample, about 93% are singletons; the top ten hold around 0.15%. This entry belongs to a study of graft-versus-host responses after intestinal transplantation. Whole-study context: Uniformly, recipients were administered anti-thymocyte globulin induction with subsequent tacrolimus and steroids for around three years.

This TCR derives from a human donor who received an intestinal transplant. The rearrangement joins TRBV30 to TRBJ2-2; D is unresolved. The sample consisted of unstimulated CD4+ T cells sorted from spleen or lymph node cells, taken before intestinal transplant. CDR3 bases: TGTGCCTGGAGACGGTCCGGGGAGCTGTTTTTT. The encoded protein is CAWRRSGELFF.